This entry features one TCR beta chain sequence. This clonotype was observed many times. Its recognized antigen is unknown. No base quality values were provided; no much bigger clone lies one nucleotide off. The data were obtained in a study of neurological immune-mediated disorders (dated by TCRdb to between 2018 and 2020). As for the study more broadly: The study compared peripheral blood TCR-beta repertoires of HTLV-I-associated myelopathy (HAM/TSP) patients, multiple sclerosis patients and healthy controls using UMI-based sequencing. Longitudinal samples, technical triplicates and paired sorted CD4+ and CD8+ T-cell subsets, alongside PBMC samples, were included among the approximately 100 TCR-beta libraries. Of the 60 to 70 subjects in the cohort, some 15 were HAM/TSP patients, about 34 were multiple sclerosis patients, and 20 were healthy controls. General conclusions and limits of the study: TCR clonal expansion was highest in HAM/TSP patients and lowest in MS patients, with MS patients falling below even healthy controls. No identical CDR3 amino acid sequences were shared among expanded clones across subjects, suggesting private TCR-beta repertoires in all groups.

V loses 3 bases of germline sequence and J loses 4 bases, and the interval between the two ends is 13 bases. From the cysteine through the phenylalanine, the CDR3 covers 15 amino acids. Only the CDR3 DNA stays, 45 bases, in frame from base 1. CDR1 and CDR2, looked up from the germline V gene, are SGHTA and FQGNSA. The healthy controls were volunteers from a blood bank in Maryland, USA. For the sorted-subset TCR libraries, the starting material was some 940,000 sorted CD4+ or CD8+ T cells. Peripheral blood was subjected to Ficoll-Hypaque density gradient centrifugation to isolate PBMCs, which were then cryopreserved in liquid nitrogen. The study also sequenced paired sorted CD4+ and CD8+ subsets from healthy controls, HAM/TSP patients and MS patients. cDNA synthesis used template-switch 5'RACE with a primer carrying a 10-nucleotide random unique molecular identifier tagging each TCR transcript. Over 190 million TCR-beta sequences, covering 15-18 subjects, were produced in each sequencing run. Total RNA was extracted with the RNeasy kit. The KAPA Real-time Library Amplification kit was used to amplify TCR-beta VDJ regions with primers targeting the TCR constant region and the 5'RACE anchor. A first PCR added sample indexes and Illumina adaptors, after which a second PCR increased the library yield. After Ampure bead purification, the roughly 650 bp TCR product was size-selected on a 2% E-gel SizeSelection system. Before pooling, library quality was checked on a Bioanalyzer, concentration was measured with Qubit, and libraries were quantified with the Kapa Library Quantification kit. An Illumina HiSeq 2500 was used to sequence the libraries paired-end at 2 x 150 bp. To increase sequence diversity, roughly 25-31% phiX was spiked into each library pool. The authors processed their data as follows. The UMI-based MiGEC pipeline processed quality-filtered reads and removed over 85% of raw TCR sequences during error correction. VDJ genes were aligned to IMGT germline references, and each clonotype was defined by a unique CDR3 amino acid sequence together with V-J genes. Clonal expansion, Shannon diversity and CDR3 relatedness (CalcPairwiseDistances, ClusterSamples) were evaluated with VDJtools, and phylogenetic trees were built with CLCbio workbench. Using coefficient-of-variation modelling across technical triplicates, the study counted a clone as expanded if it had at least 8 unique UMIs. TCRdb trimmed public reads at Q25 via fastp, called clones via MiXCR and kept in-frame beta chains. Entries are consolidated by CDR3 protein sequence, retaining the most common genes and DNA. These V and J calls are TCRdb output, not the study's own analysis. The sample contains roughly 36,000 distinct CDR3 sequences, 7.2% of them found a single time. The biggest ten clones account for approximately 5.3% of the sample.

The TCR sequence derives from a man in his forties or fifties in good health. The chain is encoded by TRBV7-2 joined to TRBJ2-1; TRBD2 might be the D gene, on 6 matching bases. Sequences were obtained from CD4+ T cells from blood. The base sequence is TGTGCCAGCAGCTTGGGTCTAGCGAGTTACAATGAGCAGTTCTTC. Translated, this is CASSLGLASYNEQFF. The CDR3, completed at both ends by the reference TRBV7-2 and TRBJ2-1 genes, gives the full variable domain GAGVSQSPSNKVTEKGKDVELRCDPISGHTALYWYRQSLGQGLEFLIYFQGNSAPDKSGLPSDRFSAERTGGSVSTLTIQRTQQEDSAVYLCASSLGLASYNEQFFGPGTRLTVL.